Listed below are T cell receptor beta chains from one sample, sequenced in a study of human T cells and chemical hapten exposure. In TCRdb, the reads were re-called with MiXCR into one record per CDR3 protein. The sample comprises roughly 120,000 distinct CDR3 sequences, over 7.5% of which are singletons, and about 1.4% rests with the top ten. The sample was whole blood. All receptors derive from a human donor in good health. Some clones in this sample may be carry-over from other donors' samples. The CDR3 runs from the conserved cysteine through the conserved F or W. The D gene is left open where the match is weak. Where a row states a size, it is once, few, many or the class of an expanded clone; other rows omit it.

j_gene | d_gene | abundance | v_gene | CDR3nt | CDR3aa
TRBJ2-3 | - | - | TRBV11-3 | TGTGCCAGCAGCTTCACCGGGATCCTCCTCACCCCGAAAAATACAGATACGCAGTATTTT | CASSFTGILLTPKNTDTQYF
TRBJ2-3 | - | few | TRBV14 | TGTGCCAGCAGCCAAGATGCAGATAGGGATACGCAGTATTTT | CASSQDADRDTQYF
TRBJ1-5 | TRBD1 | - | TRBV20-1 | TGCAGTGCTAGGGACCAGGGACAGGCGAGCAATCAGCCCCAGCATTTT | CSARDQGQASNQPQHF
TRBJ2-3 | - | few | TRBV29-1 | TGCAGCCCGCTGGAGGGGGATACGCAGTATTTT | CSPLEGDTQYF
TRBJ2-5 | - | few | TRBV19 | TGTGCCAGTCAACAGCTGGCCGGGCTAGCCCCAGGGACCCAGTACTTC | CASQQLAGLAPGTQYF
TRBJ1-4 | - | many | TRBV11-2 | TGTGCCAGCCGGGGGGAAAAACTGTTTTTT | CASRGEKLFF
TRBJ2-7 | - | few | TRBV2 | TGTGCCAGCAGCAAAAGGGAATACGAGCAGTACTTC | CASSKREYEQYF
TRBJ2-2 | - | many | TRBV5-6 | TGTGCCAGCAGCTTGAGGGTGGTGGCCACCGGGGAGCTGTTTTTT | CASSLRVVATGELFF
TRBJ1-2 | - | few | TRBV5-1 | TGCGCCAGCAGCTCGTTGTCCGTACGCGGGGGACACTATGGCTACACCTTC | CASSSLSVRGGHYGYTF
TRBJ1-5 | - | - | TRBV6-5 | TGTGCCAGCGGTACCGGCAAGGTCAATCAGCCCCAGCATTTT | CASGTGKVNQPQHF
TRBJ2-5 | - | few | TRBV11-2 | TGTGCCAGCAGCTTAGTCGTGGGGTCCCAAGAGACCCAGTACTTC | CASSLVVGSQETQYF
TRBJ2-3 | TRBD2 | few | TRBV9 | TGTGCCAGCAGCGTAGCAGCGGGAGGGCTCACAGATACGCAGTATTTT | CASSVAAGGLTDTQYF
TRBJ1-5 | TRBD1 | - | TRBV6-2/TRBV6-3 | TGTGCCAGCCTCAACGACAGGGATAGCAATCAGCCCCAGCATTTT | CASLNDRDSNQPQHF
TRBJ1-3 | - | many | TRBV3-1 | TGTGCCAGCAGCCAGAAGGGTGAGGCGCCCGGAAACACCATATATTTT | CASSQKGEAPGNTIYF
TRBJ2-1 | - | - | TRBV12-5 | TGTGCTAGTGGTTTGGTTCCCCTGAGGCAGATCAATGAGCAGTTCTTC | CASGLVPLRQINEQFF